Each of the 6 T cell receptor beta chains below was sequenced from the same sample in a study of human T cells and chemical hapten exposure (dated by TCRdb to 2020 to 2022). To prepare the library, RACE was applied. The run used a NextSeq 500. TCRdb reran the public reads through fastp at Q25 and MiXCR, keeping productive beta chains. Each CDR3 protein appears once, grouped with its most common genes and DNA. Present in this sample are over 70,000 distinct CDR3 sequences, around 15% of which were seen just once. The biggest ten clones account for approximately 4.5% of the sample. The sample's time point label, decoded: pre-sensitization, week 0. The treatment or condition label, read with the paper, signifies: therapeutic diphenylcyclopropenone sensitization with weekly scalp DPC. Sequenced here: whole blood, sampled in connection with sensitization to the hapten diphenylcyclopropenone (DPC). The receptors shown here come from a woman in her forties or fifties with alopecia areata. Some clones in this sample may be carry-over from other donors' samples.

Worth noting for this clonotype: The junction departs from germline at one end; a sequencing error may be responsible. The gene calls are TRBV3-1 and TRBJ1-2, with a possible D match to TRBD1 (5 bases). Germline V gives CDR1 LGHDT, CDR2 YNNKEL (reference sequence). CDR3 length: 14 amino acids. The CDR3 DNA reads as TGTGCCAGCAGCCAAACCCAGGGTAACTATGGCCACACCTTC. Its protein is CASSQTQGNYGHTF.

This clonotype was recorded at least ten times. The genes are TRBV7-9 and TRBJ2-5; no clear D gene. V lost 5 bases, J lost 1 base, and 8 bases lay in between. This CDR3 spans 13 amino acids. The germline V gene encodes CDR1 SEHNR and CDR2 FQNEAQ (reference sequence). The CDR3 is CASSPGPQETQYF. CDR3 nucleotides: TGTGCCAGCAGCCCCGGACCCCAAGAGACCCAGTACTTC.

The rearrangement uses TRBV5-1 and TRBJ2-1; 8 bases align to TRBD1. The CDR3 covers 15 residues. The J segment lost 4 bases and the V segment lost 0 bases, leaving 3 bases of the junction unmatched. Germline V gene data show CDR1 as SGHRS and CDR2 as YFSETQ. This CDR3 is CASSLGQGIYNEQFF. DNA for the CDR3: TGCGCCAGCAGCTTGGGACAGGGGATATACAATGAGCAGTTCTTC.

The sample holds a few counts of this clonotype. J is TRBJ2-1 and V is TRBV7-9; D not resolved. Trimming stripped 2 bases from V and 6 bases from J, with 8 bases between. The CDR3 contains 13 residues. Germline V gives CDR1 SEHNR, CDR2 FQNEAQ (reference sequence). In DNA, the CDR3 is TGTGCCAGCAGCTTAAACCCCACCAATGAGCAGTTCTTC. It encodes CASSLNPTNEQFF.

The chain uses TRBV7-2 and TRBJ1-6; no firm D call. The CDR3 has 14 residues. V lost 0 bases, J lost 7 bases, and 7 bases lay in between. Germline V gene lookup returns CDR1 SGHTA and CDR2 FQGNSA. CDR3: CASSLAGPNSPLHF. The CDR3 DNA reads TGTGCCAGCAGCTTAGCAGGGCCCAATTCACCCCTCCACTTT.

This clonotype was recorded at least ten times. The chain carries TRBV20-1 and TRBJ2-7, with 9 bases aligning to TRBD2. V lost 2 bases, J lost 2 bases, and 4 bases stayed unmatched. CDR1 and CDR2 (germline): DFQATT, SNEGSKA (reference sequence). This CDR3 is built from 14 residues. In DNA form, the CDR3 reads TGCAGTGCTAGAATAGCGGGGGAAACCTACGAGCAGTACTTC. Its translation: CSARIAGETYEQYF.